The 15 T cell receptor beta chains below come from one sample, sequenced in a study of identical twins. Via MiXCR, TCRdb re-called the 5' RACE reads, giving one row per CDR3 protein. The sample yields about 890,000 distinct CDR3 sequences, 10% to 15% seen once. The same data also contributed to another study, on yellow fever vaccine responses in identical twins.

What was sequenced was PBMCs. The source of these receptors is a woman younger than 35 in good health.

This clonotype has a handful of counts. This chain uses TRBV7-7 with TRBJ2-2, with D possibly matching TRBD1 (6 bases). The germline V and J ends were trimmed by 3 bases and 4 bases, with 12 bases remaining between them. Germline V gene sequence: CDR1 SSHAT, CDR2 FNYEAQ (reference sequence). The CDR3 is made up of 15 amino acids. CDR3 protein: CASSFQGPVTGELFF. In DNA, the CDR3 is TGTGCCAGCAGCTTCCAGGGGCCGGTCACCGGGGAGCTGTTTTTT.

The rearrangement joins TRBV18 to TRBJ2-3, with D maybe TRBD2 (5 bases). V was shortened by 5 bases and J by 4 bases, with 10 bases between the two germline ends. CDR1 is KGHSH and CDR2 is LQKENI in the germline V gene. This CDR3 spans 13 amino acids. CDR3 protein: CASSTGVADTQYF. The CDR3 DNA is TGTGCCAGCTCAACCGGGGTGGCAGATACGCAGTATTTT. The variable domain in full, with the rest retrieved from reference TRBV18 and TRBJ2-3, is NAGVMQNPRHLVRRRGQEARLRCSPMKGHSHVYWYRQLPEEGLKFMVYLQKENIIDESGMPKERFSAEFPKEGPSILRIQQVVRGDSAAYFCASSTGVADTQYFGPGTRLTVL.

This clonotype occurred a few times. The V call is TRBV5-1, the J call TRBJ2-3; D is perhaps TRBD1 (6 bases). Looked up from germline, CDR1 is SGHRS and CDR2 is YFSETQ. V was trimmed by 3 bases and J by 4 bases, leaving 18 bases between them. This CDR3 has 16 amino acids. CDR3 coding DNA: TGCGCCAGCAGCTCCAAACACAGGGTTTTCGCAGATACGCAGTATTTT. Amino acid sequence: CASSSKHRVFADTQYF.

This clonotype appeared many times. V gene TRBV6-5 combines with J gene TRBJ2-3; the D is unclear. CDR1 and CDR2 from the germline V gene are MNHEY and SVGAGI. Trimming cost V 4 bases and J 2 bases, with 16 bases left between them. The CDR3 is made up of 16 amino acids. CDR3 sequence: CASSSNPVPSTDTQYF. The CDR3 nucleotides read TGTGCCAGCAGTTCAAACCCTGTTCCTTCCACAGATACGCAGTATTTT.

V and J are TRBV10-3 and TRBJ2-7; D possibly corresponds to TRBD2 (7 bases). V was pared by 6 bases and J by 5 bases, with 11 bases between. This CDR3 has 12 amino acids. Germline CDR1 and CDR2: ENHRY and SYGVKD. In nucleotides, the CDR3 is TGTGCCATCAGGGGGGGGGCTGACGAGCAGTACTTC. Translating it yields CAIRGGADEQYF.

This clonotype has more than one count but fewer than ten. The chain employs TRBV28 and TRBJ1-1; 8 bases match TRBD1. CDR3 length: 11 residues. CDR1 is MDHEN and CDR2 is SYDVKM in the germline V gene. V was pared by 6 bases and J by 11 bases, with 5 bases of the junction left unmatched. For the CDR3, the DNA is TGTGCCAGCAGAGCGACAGGGGCGGCTTTCTTT. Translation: CASRATGAAFF.

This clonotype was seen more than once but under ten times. CDR3 sequence reads: CASGLNRPTGTEAFF. In nucleotides, the CDR3 is TGTGCTAGTGGTTTGAACAGGCCCACGGGCACTGAAGCTTTCTTT. This sequence joins TRBV12-5 and TRBJ1-1; D perhaps matches TRBD1 (5 bases). This CDR3 spans 15 amino acids. Germline assignment: CDR1 LGHNT and CDR2 FRNRAP. V shed 2 bases and J shed 4 bases, with 14 bases lying between them.

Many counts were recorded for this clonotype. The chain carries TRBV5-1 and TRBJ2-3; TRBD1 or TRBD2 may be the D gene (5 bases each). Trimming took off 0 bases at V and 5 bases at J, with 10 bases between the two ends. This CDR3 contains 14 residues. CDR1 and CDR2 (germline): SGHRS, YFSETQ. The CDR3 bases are TGCGCCAGCAGCTTGGGGGACGTGGGAGATACGCAGTATTTT. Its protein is CASSLGDVGDTQYF.

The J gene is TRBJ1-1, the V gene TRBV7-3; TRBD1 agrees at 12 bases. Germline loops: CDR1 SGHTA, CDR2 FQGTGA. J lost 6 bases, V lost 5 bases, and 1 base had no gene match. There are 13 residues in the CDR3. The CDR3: CASSGTGGSEAFF. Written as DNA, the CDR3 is TGTGCCAGCAGCGGGACAGGGGGCTCTGAAGCTTTCTTT.

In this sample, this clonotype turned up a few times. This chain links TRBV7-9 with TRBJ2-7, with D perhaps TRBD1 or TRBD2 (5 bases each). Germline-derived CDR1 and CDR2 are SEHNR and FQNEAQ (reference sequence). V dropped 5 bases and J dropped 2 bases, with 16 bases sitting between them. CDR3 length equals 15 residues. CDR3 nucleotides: TGTGCCAGCAGCCCAGGGAGTACTTTGACCTACGAGCAGTACTTC. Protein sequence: CASSPGSTLTYEQYF.

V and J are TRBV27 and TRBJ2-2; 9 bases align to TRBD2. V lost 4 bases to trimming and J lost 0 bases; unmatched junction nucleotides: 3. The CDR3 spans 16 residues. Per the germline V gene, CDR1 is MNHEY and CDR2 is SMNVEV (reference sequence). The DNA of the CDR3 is TGTGCCAGCAGTTGGCGACTAGCGGCGAACACCGGGGAGCTGTTTTTT. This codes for CASSWRLAANTGELFF.

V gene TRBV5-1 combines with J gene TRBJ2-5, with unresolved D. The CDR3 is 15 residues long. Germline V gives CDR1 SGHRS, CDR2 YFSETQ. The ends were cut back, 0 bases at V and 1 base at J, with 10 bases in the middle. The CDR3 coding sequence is TGCGCCAGCAGCTTGGCCGGGTATCTCCAAGAGACCCAGTACTTC. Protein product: CASSLAGYLQETQYF.

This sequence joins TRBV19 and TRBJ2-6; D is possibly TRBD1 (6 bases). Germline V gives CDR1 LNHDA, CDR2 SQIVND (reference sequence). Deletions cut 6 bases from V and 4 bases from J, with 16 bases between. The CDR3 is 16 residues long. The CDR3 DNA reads TGTGCCAGTAGGGGTTATTGGGGGCGAGGGGCCAACGTCCTGACTTTC. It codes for CASRGYWGRGANVLTF. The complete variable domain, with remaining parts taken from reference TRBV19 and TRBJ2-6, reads DGGITQSPKYLFRKEGQNVTLSCEQNLNHDAMYWYRQDPGQGLRLIYYSQIVNDFQKGDIAEGYSVSREKKESFPLTVTSAQKNPTAFYLCASRGYWGRGANVLTFGAGSRLTVL.

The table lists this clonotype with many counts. This CDR3 reads CASSLKRGDLSAGELFF. CDR3 DNA: TGTGCCAGCAGCTTAAAACGGGGGGATCTTTCGGCCGGGGAGCTGTTTTTT. The chain uses TRBV7-3 and TRBJ2-2, with TRBD2 matching 7 bases. There are 17 residues in the CDR3. Per germline, CDR1 SGHTA and CDR2 FQGTGA. Trimming at V came to 1 base and at J to 6 bases, leaving 11 bases not matched to a gene. Drawing the rest from reference TRBV7-3 and TRBJ2-2, the complete variable domain is GAGVSQTPSNKVTEKGKYVELRCDPISGHTALYWYRQSLGQGPEFLIYFQGTGAADDSGLPNDRFFAVRPEGSVSTLKIQRTERGDSAVYLCASSLKRGDLSAGELFFGEGSRLTVL.

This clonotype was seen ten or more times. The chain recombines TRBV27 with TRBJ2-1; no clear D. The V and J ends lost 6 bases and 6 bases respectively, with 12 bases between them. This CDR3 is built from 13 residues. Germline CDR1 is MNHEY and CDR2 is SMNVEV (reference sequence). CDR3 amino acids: CASSYGPFNEQFF. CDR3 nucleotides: TGTGCCAGCAGCTATGGCCCTTTCAATGAGCAGTTCTTC.